The source of this TCR beta chain is a study of response to subunit inactivated influenza vaccine. CDR3 length equals 12 residues. The V end lost 6 bases, the J end lost 13 bases, and 13 bases lay between the germline ends. This clonotype was picked up a small number of times. TCRdb reanalysed the RT-PCR reads using MiXCR and keeps one entry per CDR3 protein. The sample includes roughly 540,000 distinct CDR3 sequences, roughly a quarter seen only once; the top ten take 2.5% to 3%. These sequences were also reported in another study, on T cells expressing NK-cell markers. That work contributes: Scientists made TCR beta cDNA using 5'RACE template switching with UMIs.

The receptor was isolated from a man aged 50-60 years who received an inactivated influenza vaccine. This material consisted of CD4+ T cells sorted from PBMCs, taken roughly 12 days after vaccination. The rearrangement joins TRBV12-3 or TRBV12-4 to TRBJ1-6; D gene unclear. In DNA, the CDR3 is TGTGCCAGCAGCATAAACAATGGGCCCCTCCACTTT. This codes for CASSINNGPLHF.